The TCR beta chain under discussion was sequenced for a study of T-cell memory formation after mild COVID-19. Constant-segment primers served in 5'RACE that generated TCR alpha and TCR beta cDNA libraries bearing sample barcodes and UMIs. MiXCR, run by TCRdb on the 5' RACE reads, gives a single entry per CDR3 protein. The sample carries some 100,000 distinct CDR3 sequences, over 8.5% recorded once. V lost 2 bases and J lost 7, with 9 bases in between. The CDR3 is 13 amino acids. Germline CDR1 SGHRS, CDR2 YFSETQ. There are a few counts of this clonotype. Sequenced: PBMCs or a T cell subset sorted from them (not recorded which). The chain is built from TRBV5-1 and TRBJ2-2; D may be TRBD1 (6 bases). The source is a young man who had mild COVID-19 (a few samples of this study predate the infection). Cell type and time point are not known. CDR3 coding DNA: TGCGCCAGCAGCTTCCACAGGGTCGGGGAGCTGTTTTTT. It translates to CASSFHRVGELFF.